These T cell receptor beta chains were read from a single sample in a study of siplizumab effects on memory and regulatory T cells. Clones were read by immunoSEQ multiplex PCR, and TCRdb kept only the in-frame ones, dropping some. This sample yields tens of thousands of clones, of which over 70% are seen a single time; around 1.6% belongs to the top ten. Sequences were obtained from Tregs sorted from blood. Source of these receptors: a human donor in good health. CDR3s include the opening cysteine and the closing phenylalanine or tryptophan. A D gene is named only where the DNA matches it firmly. Size is stated for part of the rows, as once, few or many counts, or as a class when the clone is expanded.

>.|TRBV10-3|.|TRBJ2-7
CAISESGVYEQYF
TGTGCCATCAGTGAGTCGGGGGTCTACGAGCAGTACTTC
>TRBD2|TRBV19|.|TRBJ2-1
CASSAGTSGGNEQFF
TGTGCCAGTAGTGCCGGGACTAGCGGGGGGAATGAGCAGTTCTTC
>.|TRBV11-3|.|TRBJ2-3
CASSSRGGTDTQYF
TGTGCCAGCAGTTCCAGGGGTGGCACAGATACGCAGTATTTT
>TRBD2|TRBV18|.|TRBJ2-1
CASSPLAGESGEQFF
TGTGCCAGCTCACCCCTAGCGGGAGAAAGTGGTGAGCAGTTCTTC
>.|TRBV7-2|.|TRBJ1-1
CASSLLPEAEAFF
TGTGCCAGCAGCTTATTACCGGAAGCTGAAGCTTTCTTT
>TRBD2|TRBV5-1|.|TRBJ2-3
CASSPGLAGTDTQYF
TGCGCCAGCAGCCCGGGACTAGCGGGCACAGATACGCAGTATTTT
>TRBD1|TRBV7-3|.|TRBJ2-5
CASSPLPDRARETQYF
TGTGCCAGCAGCCCCCTTCCCGACAGGGCTAGAGAGACCCAGTACTTC
>TRBD2|TRBV7-9|.|TRBJ2-4
CASSPRTSGTKNIQYF
TGTGCCAGCAGCCCCAGGACTAGCGGGACCAAAAACATTCAGTACTTC
>.|TRBV5-3|.|TRBJ2-5
CARGPWVGMEETQYF
TGTGCCAGAGGGCCCTGGGTAGGGATGGAAGAGACCCAGTACTTC
>.|TRBV19|.|TRBJ2-1
CATSPARSYNEQFF
TGTGCCACCTCACCAGCCCGCTCCTACAATGAGCAGTTCTTC
>TRBD1|TRBV5-1|.|TRBJ1-6
CASSWDRDSPLHF
TGCGCCAGCAGTTGGGACAGGGATTCACCCCTCCACTTT
>.|TRBV27|.|TRBJ2-1
CASSLRGPTYNEQFF
TGTGCCAGCAGTTTGCGGGGACCGACTTACAATGAGCAGTTCTTC
>TRBD2|TRBV15|.|TRBJ2-1
CATSRGGSGVYNEQFF
TGTGCCACCAGCAGAGGGGGTAGCGGGGTATACAATGAGCAGTTCTTC
>TRBD1|TRBV30|.|TRBJ1-2
CAWNKQGYGYTF
TGTGCCTGGAACAAACAGGGGTATGGCTACACCTTC
>.|TRBV27|few|TRBJ2-5
CASTQTGSKTQYF
TGTGCCAGCACCCAGACTGGTTCGAAGACCCAGTACTTC
>.|TRBV20-1|.|TRBJ2-3
CSAGMADTQYF
TGCAGTGCGGGAATGGCAGATACGCAGTATTTT
>.|TRBV4-1|.|TRBJ1-1
CASSQVQGRDTEAFF
TGCGCCAGCAGCCAAGTACAGGGAAGGGACACTGAAGCTTTCTTT
>.|TRBV10-3|once|TRBJ2-7
CAISESNRVSSYEQYF
TGTGCCATCAGTGAGTCTAACAGGGTAAGCTCCTACGAGCAGTACTTC
>TRBD1|TRBV5-1|.|TRBJ2-2
CASSRAGGAGTGELFF
TGCGCCAGCAGCAGAGCAGGGGGCGCGGGGACCGGGGAGCTGTTTTTT
>.|TRBV7-9|once|TRBJ1-2
CASSRWGRRGYGYTF
TGTGCCAGCAGCCGCTGGGGGAGACGTGGATATGGCTACACCTTC
>TRBD2|TRBV5-4|.|TRBJ2-3
CASSNGLAGLGDTQYF
TGTGCCAGCAGCAACGGACTAGCGGGATTAGGAGATACGCAGTATTTT
>.|TRBV7-2|.|TRBJ1-2
CASSLAQVYGYTF
TGTGCCAGCAGCTTAGCTCAGGTATATGGCTACACCTTC
>TRBD2|TRBV4-1|.|TRBJ2-3
CASSRVGTSGTTDTQYF
TGCGCCAGCAGCCGGGTAGGGACTAGCGGGACCACAGATACGCAGTATTTT
>.|TRBV6-7|.|TRBJ1-1
CASSFVNGFF
TGTGCCAGCAGTTTTGTAAACGGCTTCTTT
>TRBD2|TRBV19|.|TRBJ2-2
CATGVLAGGYHTGELFF
TGTGCCACCGGGGTGCTAGCGGGAGGGTATCACACCGGGGAGCTGTTTTTT
>TRBD1|TRBV29-1|.|TRBJ2-2
CSAQTGSMTGELFF
TGCAGCGCTCAGACAGGGTCGATGACCGGGGAGCTGTTTTTT
>TRBD2|TRBV19|.|TRBJ2-1
CASKRSGRALNEQFF
TGTGCCAGTAAAAGGAGCGGGAGGGCCTTAAATGAGCAGTTCTTC
>TRBD1|TRBV2|few|TRBJ1-2
CATEGQYYGYTF
TGTGCCACCGAGGGACAGTACTATGGCTACACCTTC
>.|TRBV10-3|.|TRBJ1-1
CAISESRQGRTEAFF
TGTGCCATCAGTGAGTCGAGGCAGGGACGAACTGAAGCTTTCTTT
>TRBD1|TRBV29-1|.|TRBJ1-2
CSVPTGAGYGYTF
TGCAGCGTGCCGACAGGGGCGGGCTATGGCTACACCTTC
>TRBD2|TRBV19|once|TRBJ2-1
CATGLSGISYNEQFF
TGTGCCACGGGCCTTAGCGGGATTTCCTACAATGAGCAGTTCTTC
>TRBD1|TRBV4-2|.|TRBJ1-1
CASSQDPQGALSTEAFF
TGTGCCAGCAGCCAAGATCCACAGGGGGCCTTGAGCACTGAAGCTTTCTTT
>.|TRBV10-3|.|TRBJ1-5
CAARGMWNQPQHF
TGTGCCGCCCGAGGTATGTGGAATCAGCCCCAGCATTTT
>.|TRBV5-8|.|TRBJ1-2
CASSLSYYGYTF
TGTGCCAGCAGCTTATCGTACTATGGCTACACCTTC
>.|TRBV7-9|.|TRBJ2-5
CASNGAFRGQQETQYF
TGTGCCAGCAACGGGGCATTCCGTGGACAGCAAGAGACCCAGTACTTC
>.|TRBV28|.|TRBJ2-7
CASNPPGTGPREQYF
TGTGCCAGCAATCCCCCCGGGACGGGCCCTCGCGAGCAGTACTTC
>.|TRBV20-1|few|TRBJ2-1
CSARDREEQFF
TGCAGTGCTAGAGATCGGGAAGAGCAGTTCTTC
>.|TRBV11-2|.|TRBJ2-7
CASQGVSVLNEQYF
TGTGCCAGCCAGGGTGTATCTGTACTAAACGAGCAGTACTTC
>.|TRBV5-5|once|TRBJ2-1
CASSPRTATGNEQFF
TGTGCCAGCAGCCCCCGGACCGCGACGGGAAATGAGCAGTTCTTC
>TRBD2|TRBV19|few|TRBJ2-1
CASSRGGAYNEQFF
TGTGCCAGTAGTCGGGGGGGGGCCTACAATGAGCAGTTCTTC
>TRBD2|TRBV5-1|.|TRBJ2-1
CASSLVPGQGRLAGVRNEQFF
TGCGCCAGCAGCTTGGTCCCGGGACAGGGTCGACTAGCGGGAGTTCGGAATGAGCAGTTCTTC
>.|TRBV6-5|once|TRBJ2-7
CASRTPQVSYEQYF
TGTGCCAGCAGGACCCCTCAGGTTTCCTACGAGCAGTACTTC
>.|TRBV7-9|.|TRBJ2-1
CASSSRWDNEQFF
TGTGCCAGCAGCTCCCGGTGGGACAATGAGCAGTTCTTC
>.|TRBV6-5|.|TRBJ2-5
CASRREETQYF
TGTGCCTCCCGGAGGGAAGAGACCCAGTACTTC
>.|TRBV18|.|TRBJ2-4
CASSPPSMGSKNIQYF
TGTGCCAGCTCACCCCCGAGCATGGGCAGTAAAAACATTCAGTACTTC
>TRBD2|TRBV23-1|.|TRBJ2-1
CASSQGGRASYNEQFF
TGCGCCAGCAGTCAGGGCGGGAGGGCCTCCTACAATGAGCAGTTCTTC
>TRBD2|TRBV5-1|.|TRBJ2-7
CASSLKYGTSGRAGYEQYF
TGCGCCAGCAGCCTGAAGTACGGGACTAGCGGGAGGGCCGGGTACGAGCAGTACTTC
>.|TRBV30|.|TRBJ1-1
CASTVPGRTEAFF
TGTGCCTCAACCGTTCCAGGGCGGACTGAAGCTTTCTTT
>.|TRBV28|.|TRBJ1-5
CASSLPPQPQHF
TGTGCCAGCAGTTTGCCCCCCCAGCCCCAGCATTTT
>.|TRBV6-5|.|TRBJ1-2
CASSNANRVGYGYTF
TGTGCCAGCAGTAACGCCAACAGGGTTGGCTATGGCTACACCTTC
>.|TRBV7-2|.|TRBJ2-3
CASSYGTGGDTQYF
TGTGCCAGCAGCTACGGGACTGGCGGAGATACGCAGTATTTT
>.|TRBV9|.|TRBJ2-2
CASSEGVGGELFF
TGTGCCAGCAGCGAGGGGGTGGGCGGGGAGCTGTTTTTT
>TRBD1|TRBV29-1|.|TRBJ2-7
CSVLGQNYEQYF
TGCAGCGTTCTGGGACAGAACTACGAGCAGTACTTC
>.|TRBV18|.|TRBJ2-2
CASSPPVGTRNTGELFF
TGTGCCAGCTCACCGCCGGTGGGGACCCGAAACACCGGAGAGCTGTTTTTT
>.|TRBV10-1|.|TRBJ1-2
CASSRDRSYGYTF
TGCGCCAGCAGTCGCGACAGATCCTATGGCTACACCTTC
>.|TRBV29-1|once|TRBJ2-4
CSVEDRAGPHFAKSIQYF
TGCAGCGTTGAAGATAGGGCAGGTCCCCACTTTGCCAAAAGCATTCAGTACTTC
>TRBD2|TRBV5-1|.|TRBJ2-5
CASSFGLAGPQETQYF
TGCGCCAGCAGCTTTGGCCTAGCGGGACCACAAGAGACCCAGTACTTC
>.|TRBV19|.|TRBJ2-1
CASSIQGTYNEQFF
TGTGCCAGTAGTATTCAGGGTACCTACAATGAGCAGTTCTTC
>TRBD2|TRBV5-1|.|TRBJ2-1
CASSRSRLAGGSNEQFF
TGCGCCAGCAGCCGCTCTAGACTAGCGGGAGGGTCGAATGAGCAGTTCTTC